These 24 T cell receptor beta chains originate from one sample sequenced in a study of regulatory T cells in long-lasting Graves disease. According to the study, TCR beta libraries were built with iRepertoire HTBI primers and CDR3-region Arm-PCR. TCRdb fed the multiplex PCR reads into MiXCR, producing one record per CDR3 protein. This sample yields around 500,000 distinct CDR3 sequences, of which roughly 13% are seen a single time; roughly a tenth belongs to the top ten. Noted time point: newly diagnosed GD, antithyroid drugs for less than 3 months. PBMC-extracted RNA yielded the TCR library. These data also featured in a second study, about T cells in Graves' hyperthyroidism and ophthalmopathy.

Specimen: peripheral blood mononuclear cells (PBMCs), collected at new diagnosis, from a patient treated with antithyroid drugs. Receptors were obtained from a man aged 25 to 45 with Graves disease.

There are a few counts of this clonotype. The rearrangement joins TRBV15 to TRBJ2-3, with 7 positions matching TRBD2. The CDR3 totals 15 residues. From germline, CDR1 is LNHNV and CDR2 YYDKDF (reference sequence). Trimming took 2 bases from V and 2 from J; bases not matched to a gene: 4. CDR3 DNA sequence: TGTGCCACCAGCAGATTAGCGGGCCCCACAGATACGCAGTATTTT. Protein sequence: CATSRLAGPTDTQYF.

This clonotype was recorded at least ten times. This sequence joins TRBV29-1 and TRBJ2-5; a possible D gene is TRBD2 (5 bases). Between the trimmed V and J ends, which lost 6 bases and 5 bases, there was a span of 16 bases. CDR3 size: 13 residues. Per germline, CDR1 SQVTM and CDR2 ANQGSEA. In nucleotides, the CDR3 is TGCAGCGTCGCGGGCCCTAGGTCGGAGACCCAGTACTTC. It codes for CSVAGPRSETQYF.

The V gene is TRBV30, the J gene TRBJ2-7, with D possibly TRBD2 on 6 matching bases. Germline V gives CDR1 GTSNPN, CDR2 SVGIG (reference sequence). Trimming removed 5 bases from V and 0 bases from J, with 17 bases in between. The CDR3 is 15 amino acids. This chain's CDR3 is CAWELGGTLSYEQYF. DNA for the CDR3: TGTGCCTGGGAGTTGGGCGGGACGCTCTCCTACGAGCAGTACTTC.

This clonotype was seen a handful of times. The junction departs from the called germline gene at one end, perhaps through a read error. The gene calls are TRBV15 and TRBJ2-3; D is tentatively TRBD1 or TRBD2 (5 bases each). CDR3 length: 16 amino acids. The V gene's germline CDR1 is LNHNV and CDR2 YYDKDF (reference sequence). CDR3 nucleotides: TGTGCCACCAGCATCGGCTGGGAGTGGGAGACAGATACGCGGTATTTT. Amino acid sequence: CATSIGWEWETDTRYF.

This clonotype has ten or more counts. The CDR3, as DNA: TGCAGTGCTGGGGCGGGTACTCAGCCCCAGCATTTT. This encodes CSAGAGTQPQHF. The chain recombines TRBV20-1 with TRBJ1-5; D is possibly TRBD1 (5 bases). The CDR3 spans 12 residues. Trimming left V 5 bases short and J 6 bases short, with 11 bases between. The germline gives CDR1 DFQATT, CDR2 SNEGSKA (reference sequence).

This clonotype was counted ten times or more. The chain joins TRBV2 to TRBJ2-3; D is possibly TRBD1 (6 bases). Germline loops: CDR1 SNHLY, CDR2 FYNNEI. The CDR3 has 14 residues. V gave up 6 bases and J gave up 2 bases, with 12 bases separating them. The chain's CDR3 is CASSEDSSTDTQYF. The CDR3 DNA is TGTGCCAGCAGCGAGGACAGCTCCACAGATACGCAGTATTTT.

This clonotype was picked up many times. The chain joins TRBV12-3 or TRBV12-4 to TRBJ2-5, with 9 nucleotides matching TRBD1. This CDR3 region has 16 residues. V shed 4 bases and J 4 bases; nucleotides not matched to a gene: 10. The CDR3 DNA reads TGTGCCAGCAGTTACCTCGGGACAGGGATTAGAGAGACCCAGTACTTC. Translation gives CASSYLGTGIRETQYF.

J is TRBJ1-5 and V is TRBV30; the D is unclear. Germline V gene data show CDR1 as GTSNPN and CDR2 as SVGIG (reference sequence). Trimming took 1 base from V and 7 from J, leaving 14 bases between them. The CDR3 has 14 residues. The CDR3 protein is CAWSEGSAKQPQHF. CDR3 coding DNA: TGTGCCTGGAGTGAGGGCTCCGCTAAACAGCCCCAGCATTTT.

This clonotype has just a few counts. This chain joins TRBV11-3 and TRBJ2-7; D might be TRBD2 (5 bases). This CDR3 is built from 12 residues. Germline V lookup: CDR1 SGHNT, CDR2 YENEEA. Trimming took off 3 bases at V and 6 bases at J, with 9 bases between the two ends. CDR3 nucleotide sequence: TGTGCCAGCAGCTTTCGGGGTGGCGAGCAGTACTTC. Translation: CASSFRGGEQYF.

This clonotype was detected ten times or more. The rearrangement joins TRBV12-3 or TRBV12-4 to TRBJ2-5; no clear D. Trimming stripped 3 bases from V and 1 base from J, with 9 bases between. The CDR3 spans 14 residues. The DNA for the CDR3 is TGTGCCAGCAGTTTCTGGAGACCCCAAGAGACCCAGTACTTC. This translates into CASSFWRPQETQYF.

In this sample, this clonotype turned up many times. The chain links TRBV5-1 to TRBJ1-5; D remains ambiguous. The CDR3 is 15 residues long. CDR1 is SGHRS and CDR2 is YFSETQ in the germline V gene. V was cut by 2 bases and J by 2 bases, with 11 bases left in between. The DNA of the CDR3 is TGCGCCAGCAGCTTTCTTATGGTGGGCAATCAGCCCCAGCATTTT. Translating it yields CASSFLMVGNQPQHF.

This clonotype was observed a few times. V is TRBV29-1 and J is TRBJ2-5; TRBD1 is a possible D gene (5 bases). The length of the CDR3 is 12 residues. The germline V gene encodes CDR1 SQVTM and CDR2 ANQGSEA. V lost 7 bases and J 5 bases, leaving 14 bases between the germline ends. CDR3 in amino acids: CSADRTRETQYF. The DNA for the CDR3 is TGCAGCGCCGATCGGACAAGGGAGACCCAGTACTTC.

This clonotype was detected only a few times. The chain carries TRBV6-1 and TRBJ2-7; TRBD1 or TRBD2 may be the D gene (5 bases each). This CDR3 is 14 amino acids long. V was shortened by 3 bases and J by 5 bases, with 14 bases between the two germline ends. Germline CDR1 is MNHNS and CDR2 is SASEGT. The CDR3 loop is CASSDRDRLNEQYF. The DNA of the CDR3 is TGTGCCAGCAGTGACCGGGACCGGCTCAACGAGCAGTACTTC.

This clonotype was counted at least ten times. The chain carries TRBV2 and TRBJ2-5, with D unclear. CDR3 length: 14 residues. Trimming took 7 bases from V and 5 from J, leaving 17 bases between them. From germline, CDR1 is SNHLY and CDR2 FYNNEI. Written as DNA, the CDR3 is TGTGCCAGCAAGGAAGAGATTGGTGTGGAGACCCAGTACTTC. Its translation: CASKEEIGVETQYF.

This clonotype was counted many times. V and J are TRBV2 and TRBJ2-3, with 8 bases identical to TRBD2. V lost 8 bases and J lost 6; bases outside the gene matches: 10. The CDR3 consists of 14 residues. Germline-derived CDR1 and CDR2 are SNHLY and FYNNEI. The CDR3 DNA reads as TGTGCCAGCTGTCAAGCGGGAGTGTATGATACGCAGTATTTT. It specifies CASCQAGVYDTQYF.

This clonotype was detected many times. The CDR3 coding sequence is TGTGCCAGCAGCGGAGGGGCCAGGGCAGGCCGGGACGAGCAGTACTTC. This codes for CASSGGARAGRDEQYF. The chain has TRBV11-2 and TRBJ2-7; the D gene is possibly TRBD2 (6 bases). The V gene lost 5 bases and the J gene lost 5 bases, with 22 bases spanning the gap. Germline loops: CDR1 SGHAT, CDR2 FQNNGV. This CDR3 region has 16 residues.

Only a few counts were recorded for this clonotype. The CDR3 here is CASSFGTGGPLQETQYF. The CDR3 coding sequence is TGTGCCAGCAGTTTCGGGACAGGGGGCCCCCTCCAAGAGACCCAGTACTTC. The rearrangement joins TRBV12-3 or TRBV12-4 to TRBJ2-5, with 12 bases fitting TRBD1. After removal of 3 bases from V and 1 base from J, the junction contained 6 bases not matched to a gene. The CDR3 spans 17 residues.

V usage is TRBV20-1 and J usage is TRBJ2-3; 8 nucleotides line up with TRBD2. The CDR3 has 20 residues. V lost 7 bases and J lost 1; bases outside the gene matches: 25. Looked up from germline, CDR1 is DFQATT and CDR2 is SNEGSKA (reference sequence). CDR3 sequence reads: CSDPTRVYSGNQPRTDTQYF. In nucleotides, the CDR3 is TGCAGTGACCCCACTCGGGTTTATAGCGGGAATCAACCCCGCACAGATACGCAGTATTTT.

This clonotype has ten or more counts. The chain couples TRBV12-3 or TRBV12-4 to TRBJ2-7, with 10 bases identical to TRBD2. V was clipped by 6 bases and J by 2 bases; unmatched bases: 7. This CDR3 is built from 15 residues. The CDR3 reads CASRTSLAGAYEQYF. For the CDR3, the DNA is TGTGCCAGCAGGACTTCCCTAGCGGGAGCCTACGAGCAGTACTTC.

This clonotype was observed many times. The CDR3 protein is CASSGPGTGAFNEQFF. CDR3 bases: TGCGCCAGCAGCGGCCCCGGGACAGGGGCATTTAATGAGCAGTTCTTC. The chain joins TRBV5-1 to TRBJ2-1, with 10 positions matching TRBD1. This CDR3 is 16 amino acids long. Germline CDR1 SGHRS, CDR2 YFSETQ. Germline trimming cut 4 bases from V and 7 bases from J; bases unmatched to any gene: 11.

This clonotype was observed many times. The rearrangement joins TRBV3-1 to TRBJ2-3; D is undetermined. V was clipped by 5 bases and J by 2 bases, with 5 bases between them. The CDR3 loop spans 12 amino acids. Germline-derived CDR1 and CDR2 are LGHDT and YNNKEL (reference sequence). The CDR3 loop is CASSAYTDTQYF. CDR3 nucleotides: TGTGCCAGCAGCGCGTACACAGATACGCAGTATTTT.

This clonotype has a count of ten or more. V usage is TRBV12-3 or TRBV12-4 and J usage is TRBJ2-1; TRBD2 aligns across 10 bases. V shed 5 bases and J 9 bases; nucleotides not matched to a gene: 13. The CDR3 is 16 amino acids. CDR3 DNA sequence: TGTGCCAGCAGTCCCGGGGGCAGCGGGAGGGCCCGTGAGCAGTTCTTC. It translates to CASSPGGSGRAREQFF.

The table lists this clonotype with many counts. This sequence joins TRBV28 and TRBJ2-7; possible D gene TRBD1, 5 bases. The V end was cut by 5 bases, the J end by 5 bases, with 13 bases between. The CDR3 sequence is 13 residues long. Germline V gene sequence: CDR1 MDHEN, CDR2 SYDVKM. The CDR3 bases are TGTGCCAGCAGTCTACTCCAGGACAACGAGCAGTACTTC. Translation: CASSLLQDNEQYF.

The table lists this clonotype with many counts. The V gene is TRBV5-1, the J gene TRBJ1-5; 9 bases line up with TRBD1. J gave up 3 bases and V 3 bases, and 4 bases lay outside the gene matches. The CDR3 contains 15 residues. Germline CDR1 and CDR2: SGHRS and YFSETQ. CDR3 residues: CASSYGTGNNQPQHF. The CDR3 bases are TGCGCCAGCAGCTACGGGACAGGGAACAATCAGCCCCAGCATTTT.